These 9 T cell receptor beta chains were all obtained from the same sample, sequenced in a study of response to subunit inactivated influenza vaccine. In TCRdb, the RT-PCR reads were re-called with MiXCR into one record per CDR3 protein. This sample carries over 400,000 distinct CDR3 sequences, roughly 13% of them seen once, and the ten largest clones take about an eighth. The material was PBMCs from blood, obtained more than 35 days after vaccination. Receptors were obtained from a man aged 45-65 years who received an inactivated influenza vaccine.

This clonotype has a count of ten or more. This chain uses TRBV6-2 or TRBV6-3 with TRBJ2-3; tentatively, D is TRBD1 or TRBD2 (5 bases each). The ends were cut back, 6 bases at V and 2 bases at J, with 24 bases in the middle. In germline, CDR1 is MNHEY, CDR2 SVGEGT. The CDR3 has 18 residues. The CDR3 coding sequence is TGTGCCAGCAGGGACAATCCGCTACCGGGACGTAACACAGATACGCAGTATTTT. As protein: CASRDNPLPGRNTDTQYF.

In its sample, this clonotype was seen a few times. V usage is TRBV4-3 and J usage is TRBJ1-2, with TRBD1 matching over 8 bases. The germline CDR1 and CDR2 sequences are LGHNA and YSLEER. Losses at the gene ends were 0 bases for V and 5 bases for J; bases not matched to a gene: 5. CDR3 length equals 15 residues. CDR3 nucleotide sequence: TGCGCCAGCAGCCAAGACCGGACAGGGCGATATGGCTACACCTTC. Translated, it gives CASSQDRTGRYGYTF.

This chain uses TRBV5-8 with TRBJ1-2; no reliable D call. Per the germline V gene, CDR1 is SGHTS and CDR2 is YDEGEE. The CDR3 covers 13 residues. Trimming shortened V by 1 base and J by 8 bases, and 12 bases separated the two germline ends. CDR3 nucleotide sequence: TGTGCCAGCAGCTTGTACGAAACGGGAGGCTACACCTTC. Translated: CASSLYETGGYTF.

This clonotype was picked up a small number of times. The rearrangement joins TRBV7-8 to TRBJ2-1, with TRBD1 as a possible D gene (6 bases). The CDR3 extends over 17 amino acids. V lost 5 bases, J lost 0 bases, and 17 bases lay in between. The V gene's germline CDR1 is SGHVS and CDR2 FQNEAQ. The CDR3 sequence: CASSPRTVQSSYNEQFF. The CDR3 coding sequence is TGTGCCAGCAGCCCCAGGACAGTTCAGAGCTCCTACAATGAGCAGTTCTTC.

The chain uses TRBV5-1 and TRBJ2-1, with TRBD2 matching over 10 bases. V lost 4 bases to trimming and J lost 4 bases; unmatched junction nucleotides: 14. The germline V gene has CDR1 SGHRS and CDR2 YFSETQ. CDR3 size: 18 residues. The CDR3 here is CASSPGGVTSGEYNEQFF. In DNA, the CDR3 is TGCGCCAGCAGCCCGGGAGGCGTTACTAGCGGGGAATACAATGAGCAGTTCTTC.

This clonotype was counted a few times. The chain joins TRBV11-2 to TRBJ2-7; 9 bases are shared with TRBD1. Trimming cost V 0 bases and J 8 bases; bases outside gene matches: 5. Per germline, CDR1 SGHAT and CDR2 FQNNGV. The CDR3 runs to 14 residues. In DNA, the CDR3 is TGTGCCAGCAGCTTAGATCCTAACAGGGGGCAGCAGTACTTC. It translates to CASSLDPNRGQQYF. Full variable domain (remainder filled in from reference TRBV11-2 and TRBJ2-7): EAGVAQSPRYKIIEKRQSVAFWCNPISGHATLYWYQQILGQGPKLLIQFQNNGVVDDSQLPKDRFSAERLKGVDSTLKIQPAKLEDSAVYLCASSLDPNRGQQYFGPGTRLTVT.

The chain joins TRBV7-9 to TRBJ1-2; 7 positions agree with TRBD1. The CDR3 loop spans 14 amino acids. Germline CDR1 is SEHNR and CDR2 is FQNEAQ (reference sequence). V lost 5 bases and J lost 4; bases outside the gene matches: 7. In nucleotides, the CDR3 is TGTGCCAGCAGCCTCGCAGGGGGAACCTATGGCTACACCTTC. Encoded protein: CASSLAGGTYGYTF.

There are many counts of this clonotype. The gene calls are TRBV9 and TRBJ2-5; maybe TRBD1 (6 bases). CDR1 is SGDLS, CDR2 YYNGEE, per germline. V lost 0 bases, J lost 4 bases, and 10 bases lay in between. This CDR3 region has 14 residues. CDR3 nucleotides: TGTGCCAGCAGCGTAGCTTGGGGGCGAGAGACCCAGTACTTC. It specifies CASSVAWGRETQYF.

The chain carries TRBV5-6 and TRBJ2-3, with 10 bases matching TRBD2. V shed 1 base, J shed 4 bases, and the junction held 9 bases outside the gene matches. CDR1 is SGHDT, CDR2 YYEEEE, per germline. The CDR3 runs 17 residues. CDR3 in DNA: TGTGCCAGCAGCTTGCTCGGAGCGGGAGGGCCCTCAGATACGCAGTATTTT. This encodes CASSLLGAGGPSDTQYF.